The clone carrying this T cell receptor beta chain is labeled as medium-sized. Its antigen is currently unknown. It was cDNA, reverse transcribed from extracted RNA, that served as the sequencing template. Using immunoSEQ multiplex PCR, the repertoire was profiled, and TCRdb retains in-frame clones only, with some absent. Of about 90,000 clones listed, 44% are singletons. This record belongs to a study of CD8+ T cells in alopecia areata. Findings of the study overall: Higher clonality and more expanded CD8+ clones appeared in lesional than normal scalp.

Between the trimmed V and J ends, which lost 0 bases and 6 bases, there was a span of 12 bases. Germline V gene sequence: CDR1 MGHRA, CDR2 YSYEKL. The CDR3 extends over 14 amino acids. The treatment was: oral pan-JAK inhibitor, 5-10 mg twice daily. This rearrangement joins TRBV4-1 to TRBJ2-7; TRBD2 is a possible D gene (5 bases). The TCR originated in a human donor with alopecia areata. The sequencing used CD8+ T cells sorted from blood, collected at week 24, from a patient treated with tofacitinib. The CDR3 DNA follows: TGCGCCAGCAGCCAAGAGTCAGGAGGAGGCGAGCAGTACTTC. Translating it yields CASSQESGGGEQYF.